The T cell receptor (beta chain) described here comes from a study of vaccination effects on CD4 cells after COVID-19. Findings of the study overall: Only a single clone (1 of 255 vaccine-induced clones in healthy vaccinees) cross-reacted with common cold coronaviruses.

This CDR3 region has 14 residues. Trimming removed 0 bases at V and 2 bases at J, with 9 bases between. This clone was seen a few times. Its target is not known. Using viral peptide pools, the ViraFEST assay grew out antigen-specific CD4+ T cells prior to sequencing. It was after around 10 days of culture that CD4+ T cells were isolated. Either the mRNA-1273 or the BNT162b2 vaccine was given to participants as two doses. None of the vaccinated had previously contracted SARS-CoV-2, and their nucleocapsid antibodies tested negative. Half-medium changes using IL-2 medium occurred on days 3 and 7. Generated by immunoSEQ multiplex PCR, the TCRdb table keeps only in-frame clones and is missing some. This sample has approximately 30,000 clones, with more than 75% found just once.

The TCR originated in a human donor who received a COVID-19 vaccine. Some clones in this sample may be carry-over from other donors' samples. Sequencing was performed on CD4+ T cells from PBMCs cultured with HCoV-NL63 spike peptides, taken after COVID-19 vaccination. This sequence joins TRBV5-3 and TRBJ2-7; a possible D gene is TRBD2 (6 bases). TRBV5-3 is an ORF; its function is uncertain. The CDR3 here is CARSLGRGAYEQYV. The CDR3 coding sequence is TGTGCCAGAAGCTTGGGGCGGGGAGCCTACGAGCAGTACGTC.